This TCR beta chain was recorded in a study of response to subunit inactivated influenza vaccine. TCRdb re-called the RT-PCR reads through MiXCR, storing one row per CDR3 protein. Here the sample spans a few hundred thousand distinct CDR3 sequences, about 15% being singletons. This CDR3 comprises 18 residues. CDR1 and CDR2 from the germline V gene are SNHLY and FYNNEI. V was pared by 6 bases and J by 0 bases, with 8 bases of the junction left unmatched. The chain combines TRBV2 with TRBJ1-4; TRBD1 aligns across 12 bases. Material: PBMCs from blood, obtained roughly 13 days after vaccination. The receptor was isolated from a man aged 50-59 years who received an inactivated influenza vaccine. CDR3 in amino acids: CASRRGQGALATNEKLFF. The CDR3 DNA reads TGTGCCAGCAGGCGGGGACAGGGGGCACTTGCAACTAATGAAAAACTGTTTTTT.